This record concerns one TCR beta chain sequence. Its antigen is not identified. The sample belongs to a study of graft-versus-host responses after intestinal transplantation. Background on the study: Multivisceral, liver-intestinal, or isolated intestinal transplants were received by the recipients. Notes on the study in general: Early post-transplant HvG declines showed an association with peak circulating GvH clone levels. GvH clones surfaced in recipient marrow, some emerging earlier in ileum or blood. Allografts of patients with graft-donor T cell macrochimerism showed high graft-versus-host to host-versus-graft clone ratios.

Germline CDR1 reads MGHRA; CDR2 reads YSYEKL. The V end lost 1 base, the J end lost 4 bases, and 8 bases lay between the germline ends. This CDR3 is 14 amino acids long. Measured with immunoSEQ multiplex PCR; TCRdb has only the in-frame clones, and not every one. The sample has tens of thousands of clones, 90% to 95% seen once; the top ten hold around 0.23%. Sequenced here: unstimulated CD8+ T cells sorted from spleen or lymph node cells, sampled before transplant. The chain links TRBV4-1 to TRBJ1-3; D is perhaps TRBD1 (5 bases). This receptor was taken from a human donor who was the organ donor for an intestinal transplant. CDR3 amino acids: CASSQGTQGNTIYF. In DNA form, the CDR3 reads TGCGCCAGCAGCCAAGGGACACAGGGAAACACCATATATTTT.